These T cell receptor beta chains were read from a single sample in a study of monozygotic twins with inflammatory bowel disease. After re-calling the 5' RACE reads, TCRdb lists one entry per CDR3 protein, DNA absent. The ten most abundant clones cover 5.6% of a sample with more than 300,000 distinct CDR3 sequences. Sequencing input: blood. These receptors all stem from a human donor with ulcerative colitis or Crohn's disease, or a healthy co-twin of an affected twin (not recorded which). Both conserved end residues are part of each CDR3.

CASSQDLMGSQFF | TRBV3-1 | 13 | TRBJ2-1
CASSQYQETQYF | TRBV18 | 12 | TRBJ2-5
CASSPLLAGVGEQFF | TRBV18 | 15 | TRBJ2-1
CSARDFDRAYNSPLHF | TRBV20-1 | 16 | TRBJ1-6
CSARARGGARTDTQYF | TRBV20-1 | 16 | TRBJ2-3
CASSSPLSLTEQFF | TRBV7-9 | 14 | TRBJ2-1
CATSDSSSRVGFGNQPQHF | TRBV24-1 | 19 | TRBJ1-5
CASSPLGRASDTQYF | TRBV28 | 15 | TRBJ2-3
CSAPSTTGDSGYTF | TRBV20-1 | 14 | TRBJ1-2
CASSLYPVGSLPNEQFF | TRBV7-8 | 17 | TRBJ2-1
CASSPTPLGQGAGQPQHF | TRBV11-2 | 18 | TRBJ1-5
CATSERAGTGGTDTQYF | TRBV24-1 | 17 | TRBJ2-3
CASSLRLAGYNEQFF | TRBV11-1 | 15 | TRBJ2-1
CASSSRDTYEQYF | TRBV5-4 | 13 | TRBJ2-7
CASSFTPTSGGLDTQYF | TRBV7-3 | 17 | TRBJ2-3
CASSWDSLSYNEQFF | TRBV28 | 15 | TRBJ2-1
CSAKVGPDGRRSSYNEQFF | TRBV20-1 | 19 | TRBJ2-1
CASSFAQGGLPQHF | TRBV12-3/TRBV12-4 | 14 | TRBJ1-5
CASSLAGEPEAFF | TRBV11-2 | 13 | TRBJ1-1